This entry describes one TCR beta chain. Method: immunoSEQ multiplex PCR; TCRdb's copy keeps in-frame clones and lacks some. Of 93,000 or so clones in the sample, over 75% were seen once. This entry belongs to a study of blood T cell repertoires in COVID-19. Study-wide background: There were acute and convalescent COVID-19 samples, and they came from the United States, Italy and Spain. From T cells, B-cell-depleted T cells, or PBMCs came the material, which was cDNA or gDNA.

The V gene lost 7 bases and the J gene lost 11 bases, with 15 bases spanning the gap. Germline V gene lookup returns CDR1 SNHLY and CDR2 FYNNEI. CDR3 size: 12 residues. V is TRBV2 and J is TRBJ1-5; D not resolved. Sample: peripheral blood. The receptor's source is a human donor in a cohort sampled during active or convalescent COVID-19. The CDR3 DNA reads as TGTGCCAGCACTATAGCACCCCCCTCCCAGCATTTT. This codes for CASTIAPPSQHF.